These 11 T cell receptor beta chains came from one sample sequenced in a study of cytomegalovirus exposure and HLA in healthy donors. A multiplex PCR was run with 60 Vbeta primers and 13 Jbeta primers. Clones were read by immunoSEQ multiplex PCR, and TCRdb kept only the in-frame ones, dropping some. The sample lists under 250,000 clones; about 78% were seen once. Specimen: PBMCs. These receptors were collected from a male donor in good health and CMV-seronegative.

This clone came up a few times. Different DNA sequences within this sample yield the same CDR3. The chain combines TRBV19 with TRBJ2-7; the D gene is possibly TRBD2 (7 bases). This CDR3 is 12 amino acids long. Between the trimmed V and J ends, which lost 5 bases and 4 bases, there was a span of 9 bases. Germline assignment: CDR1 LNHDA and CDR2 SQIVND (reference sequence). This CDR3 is CASSRGAYEQYF. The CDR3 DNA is TGTGCCAGTAGTCGGGGGGCGTACGAGCAGTACTTC. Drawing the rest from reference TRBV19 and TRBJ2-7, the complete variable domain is DGGITQSPKYLFRKEGQNVTLSCEQNLNHDAMYWYRQDPGQGLRLIYYSQIVNDFQKGDIAEGYSVSREKKESFPLTVTSAQKNPTAFYLCASSRGAYEQYFGPGTRLTVT.

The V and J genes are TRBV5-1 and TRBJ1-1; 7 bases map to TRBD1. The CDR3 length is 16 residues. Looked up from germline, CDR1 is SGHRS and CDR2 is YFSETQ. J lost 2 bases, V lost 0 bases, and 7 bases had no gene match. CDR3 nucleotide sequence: TGCGCCAGCAGCTTGGCCATGGGACAGATTAACACTGAAGCTTTCTTT. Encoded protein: CASSLAMGQINTEAFF.

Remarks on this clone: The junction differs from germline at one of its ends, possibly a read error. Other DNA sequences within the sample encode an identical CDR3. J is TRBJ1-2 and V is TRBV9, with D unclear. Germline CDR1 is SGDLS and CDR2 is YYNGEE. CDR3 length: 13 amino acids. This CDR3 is CASSVRLNYGYTF. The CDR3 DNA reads TGTGCCAGCAGCGTGAGACTCAACTATGGTTACACCTTC.

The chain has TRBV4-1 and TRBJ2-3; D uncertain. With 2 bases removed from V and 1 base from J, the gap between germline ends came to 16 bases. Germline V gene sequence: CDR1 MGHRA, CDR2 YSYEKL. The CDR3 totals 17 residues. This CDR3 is CASSQLSAGRGTDTQYF. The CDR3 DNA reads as TGCGCCAGCAGCCAACTATCGGCAGGTCGAGGCACAGATACGCAGTATTTT.

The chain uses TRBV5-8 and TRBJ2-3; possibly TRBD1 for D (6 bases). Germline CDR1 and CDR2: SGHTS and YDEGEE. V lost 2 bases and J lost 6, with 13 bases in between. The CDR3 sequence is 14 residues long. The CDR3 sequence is CASSFNSGVDTQYF. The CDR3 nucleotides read TGTGCCAGCAGCTTCAATTCAGGGGTGGATACGCAGTATTTT.

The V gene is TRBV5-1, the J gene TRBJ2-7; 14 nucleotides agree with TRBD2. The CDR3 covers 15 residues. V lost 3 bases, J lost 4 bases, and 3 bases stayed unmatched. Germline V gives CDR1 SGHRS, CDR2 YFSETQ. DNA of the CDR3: TGCGCCAGCAGCTGGGGACTAGCGGGAGATTACGAGCAGTACTTC. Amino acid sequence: CASSWGLAGDYEQYF.

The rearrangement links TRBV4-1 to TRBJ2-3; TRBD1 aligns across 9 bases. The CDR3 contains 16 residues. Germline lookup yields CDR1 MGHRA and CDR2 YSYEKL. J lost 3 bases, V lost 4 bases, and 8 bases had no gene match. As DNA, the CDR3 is TGCGCCAGCAGCCGCCAACCGGGACAGGGAACAGATACGCAGTATTTT. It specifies CASSRQPGQGTDTQYF.

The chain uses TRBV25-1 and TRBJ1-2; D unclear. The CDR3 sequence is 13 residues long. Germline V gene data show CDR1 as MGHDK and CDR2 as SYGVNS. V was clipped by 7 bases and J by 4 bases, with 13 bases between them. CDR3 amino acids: CASTPHVSYGYTF. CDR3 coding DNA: TGTGCCAGCACCCCACACGTTTCCTATGGCTACACCTTC.

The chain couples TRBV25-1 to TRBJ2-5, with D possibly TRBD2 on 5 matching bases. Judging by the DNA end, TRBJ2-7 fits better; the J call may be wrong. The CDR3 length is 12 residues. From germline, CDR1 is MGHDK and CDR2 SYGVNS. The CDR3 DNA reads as TGTGCCAGCAGTGACGGGATCTACGAGCAGTACTTC. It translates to CASSDGIYEQYF.

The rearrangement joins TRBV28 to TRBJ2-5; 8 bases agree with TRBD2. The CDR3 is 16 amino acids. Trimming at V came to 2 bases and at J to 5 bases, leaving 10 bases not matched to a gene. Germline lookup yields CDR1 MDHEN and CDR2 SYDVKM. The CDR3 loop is CASSLVRRGVGETQYF. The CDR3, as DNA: TGTGCCAGCAGTTTAGTGCGGCGGGGGGTAGGGGAGACCCAGTACTTC.

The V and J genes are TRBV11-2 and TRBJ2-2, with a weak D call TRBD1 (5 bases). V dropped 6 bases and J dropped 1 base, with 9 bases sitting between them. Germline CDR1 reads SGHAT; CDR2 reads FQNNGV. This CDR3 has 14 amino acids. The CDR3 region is CASRLTENTGELFF. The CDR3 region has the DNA TGTGCCAGCAGGTTGACAGAGAACACCGGGGAGCTGTTTTTT. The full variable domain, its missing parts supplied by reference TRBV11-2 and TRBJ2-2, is EAGVAQSPRYKIIEKRQSVAFWCNPISGHATLYWYQQILGQGPKLLIQFQNNGVVDDSQLPKDRFSAERLKGVDSTLKIQPAKLEDSAVYLCASRLTENTGELFFGEGSRLTVL.